This T cell receptor beta chain derives from a study of blood T cell repertoires in COVID-19. Study information: The United States, Italy and Spain supplied acute and convalescent COVID-19 samples.

As handled by the study authors: From reference gene primer amplification, estimates of nucleated cell counts were derived. TCRdb's table, derived via immunoSEQ multiplex PCR, lists solely in-frame clones and lacks some. The D gene and trimming were derived from the DNA, and the V and J assignments and clone size from that table. The sample shows 200,000 to 300,000 clones, about 80% of them seen only once. V was trimmed by 1 base and J by 4 bases, leaving 13 bases between them. Germline CDR1 SGHTS, CDR2 YDEGEE. This CDR3 contains 15 residues. Specimen: peripheral blood. This clonotype was obtained from a man under 40 who had recovered from COVID-19. The chain employs TRBV5-8 and TRBJ2-3, with D perhaps TRBD2 (7 bases). CDR3 coding DNA: TGTGCCAGCAGCTTGTTCGGGGGGCCTGCAGATACGCAGTATTTT. Protein product: CASSLFGGPADTQYF.